This TCR beta chain emerged from a study of tumor-infiltrating lymphocytes in glioblastoma multiforme. TCR beta libraries were built from RNA through three nested multiplex PCR rounds using modified ARM-PCR. TCRdb itself ran the multiplex PCR reads through MiXCR, one entry per CDR3 protein. This repertoire shows more than 13,000 distinct CDR3 sequences, 65% to 80% found once; its top ten account for about 50%. Sequenced: brain tumor tissue. The receptor was isolated from a male donor with glioblastoma.

CDR3 nucleotide sequence: TGCAGTGCCCCCCGGGCGGGGGACAGAGACACTGAAGCTTTCTTT. Amino acid sequence: CSAPRAGDRDTEAFF. J is TRBJ1-1 and V is TRBV20-1, with 7 bases that match TRBD1. The CDR3 runs to 15 residues. V trimming: 6 bases; J trimming: 3 bases; junction bases outside the gene matches: 13. CDR1 is DFQATT and CDR2 is SNEGSKA in the germline V gene (reference sequence).